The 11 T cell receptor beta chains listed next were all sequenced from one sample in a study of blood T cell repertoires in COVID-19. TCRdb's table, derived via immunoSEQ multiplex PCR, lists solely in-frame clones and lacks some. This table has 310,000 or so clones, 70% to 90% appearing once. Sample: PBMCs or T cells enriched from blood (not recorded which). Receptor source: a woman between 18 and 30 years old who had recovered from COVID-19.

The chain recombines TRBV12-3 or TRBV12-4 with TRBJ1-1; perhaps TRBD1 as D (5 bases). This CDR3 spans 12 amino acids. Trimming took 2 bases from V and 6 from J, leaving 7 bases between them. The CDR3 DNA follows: TGTGCCAGCAGTTTACAAGGGGCTGAAGCTTTCTTT. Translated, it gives CASSLQGAEAFF.

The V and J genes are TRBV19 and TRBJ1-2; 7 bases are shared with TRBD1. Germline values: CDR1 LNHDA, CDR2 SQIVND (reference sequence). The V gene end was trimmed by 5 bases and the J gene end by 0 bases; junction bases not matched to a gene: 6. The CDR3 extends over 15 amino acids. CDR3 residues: CASSPRQGSNYGYTF. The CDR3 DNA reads TGTGCCAGTAGTCCTCGACAGGGATCTAACTATGGCTACACCTTC.

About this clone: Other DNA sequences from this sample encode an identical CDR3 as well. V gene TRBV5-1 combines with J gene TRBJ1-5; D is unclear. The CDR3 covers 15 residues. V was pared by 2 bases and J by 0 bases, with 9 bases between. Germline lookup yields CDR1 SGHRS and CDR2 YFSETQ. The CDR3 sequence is CASSFTGDSNQPQHF. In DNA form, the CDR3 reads TGCGCCAGCAGCTTCACCGGGGATAGCAATCAGCCCCAGCATTTT.

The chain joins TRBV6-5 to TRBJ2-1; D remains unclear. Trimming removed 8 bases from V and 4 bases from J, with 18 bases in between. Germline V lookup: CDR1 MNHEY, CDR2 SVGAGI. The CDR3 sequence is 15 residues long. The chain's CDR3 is CASARGGLGYNEQFF. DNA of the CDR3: TGTGCCAGCGCCCGCGGTGGGTTAGGTTACAATGAGCAGTTCTTC.

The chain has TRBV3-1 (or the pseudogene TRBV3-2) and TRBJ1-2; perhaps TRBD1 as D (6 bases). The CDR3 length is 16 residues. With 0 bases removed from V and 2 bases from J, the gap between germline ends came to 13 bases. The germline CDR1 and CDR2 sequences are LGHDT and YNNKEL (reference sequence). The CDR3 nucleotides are TGTGCCAGCAGCCAAGATTTAGCAGGGGCAAACTATGGCTACACCTTC. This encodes CASSQDLAGANYGYTF.

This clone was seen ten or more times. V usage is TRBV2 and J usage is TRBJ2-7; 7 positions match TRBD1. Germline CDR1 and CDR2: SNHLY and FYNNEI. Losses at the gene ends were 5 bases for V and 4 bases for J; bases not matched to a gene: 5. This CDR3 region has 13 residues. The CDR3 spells CASSKGQIYEQYF. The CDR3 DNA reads TGTGCCAGCAGTAAGGGACAGATTTACGAGCAGTACTTC.

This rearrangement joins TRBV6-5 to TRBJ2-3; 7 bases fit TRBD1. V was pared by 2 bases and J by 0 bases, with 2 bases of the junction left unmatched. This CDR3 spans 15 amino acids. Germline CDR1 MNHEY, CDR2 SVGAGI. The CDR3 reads CASSYTGASTDTQYF. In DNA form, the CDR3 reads TGTGCCAGCAGTTACACAGGGGCAAGCACAGATACGCAGTATTTT.

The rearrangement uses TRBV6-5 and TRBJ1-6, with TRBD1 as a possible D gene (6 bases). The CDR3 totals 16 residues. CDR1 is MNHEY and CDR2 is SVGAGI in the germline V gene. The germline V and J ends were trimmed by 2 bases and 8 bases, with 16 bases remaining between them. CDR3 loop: CASSYRTNRADSPLHF. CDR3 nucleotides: TGTGCCAGCAGTTACCGGACGAACAGGGCGGATTCACCCCTCCACTTT.

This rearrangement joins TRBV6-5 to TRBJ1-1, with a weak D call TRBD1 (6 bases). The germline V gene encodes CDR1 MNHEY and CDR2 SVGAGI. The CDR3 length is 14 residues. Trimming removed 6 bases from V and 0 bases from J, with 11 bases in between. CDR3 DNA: TGTGCCAGCAGGTGGACAGTTATGAACACTGAAGCTTTCTTT. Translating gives CASRWTVMNTEAFF.

The CDR3 is CSVLVPDSYEQYF. For the CDR3, the DNA is TGCAGCGTTCTCGTACCCGACAGCTACGAGCAGTACTTC. This chain links TRBV29-1 with TRBJ2-7; D perhaps matches TRBD1 (5 bases). The V gene's germline CDR1 is SQVTM and CDR2 ANQGSEA. Trimming left V 5 bases short and J 3 bases short, with 14 bases between. This CDR3 is 13 amino acids long.

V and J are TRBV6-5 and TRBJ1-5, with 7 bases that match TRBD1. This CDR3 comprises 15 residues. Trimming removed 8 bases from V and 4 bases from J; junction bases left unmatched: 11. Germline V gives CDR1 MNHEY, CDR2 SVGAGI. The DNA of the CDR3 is TGTGCCAGCGTCGCCAGTGCAGGGGGAAATCAGCCCCAGCATTTT. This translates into CASVASAGGNQPQHF.